The present T cell receptor (beta chain) was sequenced within a study of T cells after yellow fever vaccination. Across the whole study: With SMART-Seq v4 Ultra Low Input, the fractions containing low cell numbers were prepared.

CDR1 and CDR2 (germline): SGHKS, YYEKEE (reference sequence). The V end lost 6 bases, the J end lost 6 bases, and 19 bases lay between the germline ends. This CDR3 region has 15 residues. TCRdb passed the 5' RACE reads through MiXCR, listing each CDR3 protein once. The sample has 300,000 to 350,000 distinct CDR3 sequences; about 4% are singletons. The J gene is TRBJ2-1, the V gene TRBV5-5; possible D gene TRBD2, 7 bases. This material consisted of PBMCs, taken 5 days after the yellow fever booster vaccination. The receptor's source is a young man who received the YFV17D yellow fever vaccine. In DNA, the CDR3 is TGTGCCAGCACCAAAACCGGGGGGCTCCCCAATGAGCAGTTCTTC. It encodes CASTKTGGLPNEQFF.